These 7 T cell receptor beta chains were all obtained from the same sample, sequenced in a study of T cell responses to AZD1222 COVID-19 vaccine. Method: immunoSEQ multiplex PCR; TCRdb's copy keeps in-frame clones and lacks some. Of 100,000 to 140,000 clones listed, 85% to 95% were seen once; the top ten hold approximately 5.6%. The material was peripheral blood, obtained 28 days after the second AZD1222 dose. All receptors come from an adult who received the AZD1222 COVID-19 vaccine.

The CDR3 is CASSLVRGVTGELFF. The CDR3 DNA reads as TGTGCCAGCAGCTTAGTTAGGGGGGTCACCGGGGAGCTGTTTTTT. The chain links TRBV11-3 to TRBJ2-2; perhaps D is TRBD1 or TRBD2 (6 bases each). CDR1 and CDR2 from the germline V gene are SGHNT and YENEEA. Trimming cost V 1 base and J 4 bases, with 10 bases left between them. The CDR3 consists of 15 residues.

The V call is TRBV5-1, the J call TRBJ1-2; D is possibly TRBD1 (5 bases). Germline V lookup: CDR1 SGHRS, CDR2 YFSETQ. V was pared by 0 bases and J by 4 bases, with 10 bases between. The CDR3 spans 14 residues. CDR3 nucleotides: TGCGCCAGCAGCTTGGCGGGGGTAGGCTATGGCTACACCTTC. Protein product: CASSLAGVGYGYTF. Complete variable domain (other parts from reference TRBV5-1 and TRBJ1-2): KAGVTQTPRYLIKTRGQQVTLSCSPISGHRSVSWYQQTPGQGLQFLFEYFSETQRNKGNFPGRFSGRQFSNSRSEMNVSTLELGDSALYLCASSLAGVGYGYTFGSGTRLTVV.

This clone was counted only a few times. The chain employs TRBV18 and TRBJ2-3; possibly TRBD2 for D (5 bases). Germline CDR1 reads KGHSH; CDR2 reads LQKENI. Trimming shortened V by 0 bases and J by 0 bases, and 10 bases separated the two germline ends. This CDR3 has 16 amino acids. The CDR3 coding sequence is TGTGCCAGCTCACCACCCCCGCGGACTAGCACAGATACGCAGTATTTT. It specifies CASSPPPRTSTDTQYF.

The chain couples TRBV5-1 to TRBJ2-7; no firm D call. The germline V gene encodes CDR1 SGHRS and CDR2 YFSETQ. This CDR3 is 14 amino acids long. V was trimmed by 0 bases and J by 0 bases, leaving 7 bases between them. For the CDR3, the DNA is TGCGCCAGCAGCTTGGATGGCAGCTCCTACGAGCAGTACTTC. This translates into CASSLDGSSYEQYF.

This clone was recorded a few times. V gene TRBV7-6 combines with J gene TRBJ1-5; 9 positions agree with TRBD1. This CDR3 comprises 15 residues. V shed 1 base, J shed 6 bases, and the junction held 4 bases outside the gene matches. CDR1 SGHVS and CDR2 FNYEAQ come from the germline V gene. CDR3 sequence (DNA): TGTGCCAGCAGCTTAGACAGGGGGCTGGCTCAGCCCCAGCATTTT. Protein product: CASSLDRGLAQPQHF.

This clone occurred a few times. The genes are TRBV19 and TRBJ1-5, with D unresolved. Trimming stripped 3 bases from V and 0 bases from J, with 9 bases between. Germline CDR1 LNHDA, CDR2 SQIVND (reference sequence). CDR3 length: 15 amino acids. This CDR3 is CASSIEGYSNQPQHF. In DNA, the CDR3 is TGTGCCAGTAGTATCGAGGGCTATAGCAATCAGCCCCAGCATTTT.

V gene TRBV5-1 combines with J gene TRBJ2-7, with 11 bases matching TRBD2. The CDR3 sequence is 15 residues long. After removal of 1 base from V and 3 bases from J, the junction contained 3 bases not matched to a gene. The germline V gene has CDR1 SGHRS and CDR2 YFSETQ. The CDR3 loop is CASSLLAGGSYEQYF. The CDR3 DNA follows: TGCGCCAGCAGCTTGTTAGCGGGAGGGAGCTACGAGCAGTACTTC.